This T cell receptor (beta chain) was identified during a study of technical replicates of blood from a few donors. V dropped 1 base and J dropped 8 bases, with 14 bases sitting between them. The CDR3 length is 15 residues. Per germline, CDR1 MGHDK and CDR2 SYGVNS. Using immunoSEQ multiplex PCR, the repertoire was profiled, and TCRdb retains in-frame clones only, with some absent. Of approximately 87,000 clones listed, 95% were seen once; the top ten hold almost 0.35%. The origin of this receptor is a human donor in good health. The gene calls are TRBV25-1 and TRBJ1-4; no clear D. Sequenced sample: T cells isolated from PBMCs. CDR3 sequence (DNA): TGTGCCAGCAGTGAATTAGGAGGGCTGCCCGAAAAACTGTTTTTT. Protein: CASSELGGLPEKLFF.